The 2 T cell receptor beta chains below come from one sample, sequenced in a study of T cell repertoires in cytomegalovirus infection. TCRdb called the reads again in MiXCR, with one record for every CDR3 protein. This table has fewer than 550,000 distinct CDR3 sequences, around 11% appearing once. What was sequenced was PBMCs. The source is a human donor in good health (CMV status not recorded). Some clones in this sample may be carry-over from other donors' samples.

In regard to this clonotype: The junction shows a germline mismatch at one end, possibly a read error. The chain joins TRBV20-1 to TRBJ2-1; perhaps TRBD1 as D (5 bases). CDR3 length equals 13 residues. Per the germline V gene, CDR1 is DFQATT and CDR2 is SNEGSKA (reference sequence). CDR3 DNA sequence: TGCAGTGCTCGAGACAGAAGACCCGATGAGCAGTTCTTC. Amino acid sequence: CSARDRRPDEQFF.

The table lists this clonotype with many counts. V gene TRBV7-9 combines with J gene TRBJ2-2, with TRBD2 matching 7 bases. This CDR3 region has 16 residues. Germline-derived CDR1 and CDR2 are SEHNR and FQNEAQ (reference sequence). The trim removed 6 bases at V and 2 bases at J, leaving 9 bases unmatched. CDR3 DNA: TGTGCCAGCAGTCCTCCCGGGACTATTAACACCGGGGAGCTGTTTTTT. Translated, it gives CASSPPGTINTGELFF.